One and the same sample provided the 14 T cell receptor beta chains below, sequenced in a study of blood T cell repertoires in COVID-19. TCRdb's copy holds only in-frame clones and misses some; the assay was immunoSEQ multiplex PCR. The table lists roughly 250,000 clones, about 81% of them singletons. Sequencing input: peripheral blood. These receptors were collected from a woman aged 55-75 years with active or convalescent COVID-19.

This clone was seen only a few times. The chain combines TRBV27 with TRBJ2-2; D may be TRBD2 (5 bases). The CDR3 runs to 14 residues. Germline V gene sequence: CDR1 MNHEY, CDR2 SMNVEV (reference sequence). Between the trimmed V and J ends, which lost 5 bases and 2 bases, there was a span of 9 bases. CDR3 residues: CASSPTRNTGELFF. DNA for the CDR3: TGTGCCAGCAGTCCTACTAGAAACACCGGGGAGCTGTTTTTT.

As for this clone: This sample also contains other DNA sequences that code for the same CDR3. The chain employs TRBV5-8 and TRBJ1-2; 8 nucleotides match TRBD1. After removal of 0 bases from V and 7 bases from J, the junction contained 8 bases not matched to a gene. CDR3 size: 15 residues. Germline V lookup: CDR1 SGHTS, CDR2 YDEGEE. This chain's CDR3 is CASSLAGTGGRGYTF. The CDR3 region has the DNA TGTGCCAGCAGCTTGGCGGGGACAGGAGGGCGTGGCTACACCTTC.

The CDR3 bases are TGTGCCTGGAGTCAAGGGACAGTTACCTACGAGCAGTACTTC. Protein: CAWSQGTVTYEQYF. V and J are TRBV30 and TRBJ2-7; 7 bases match TRBD1. Germline trimming cut 2 bases from V and 2 bases from J; bases unmatched to any gene: 6. CDR3 length: 14 residues. CDR1 and CDR2 (germline): GTSNPN, SVGIG (reference sequence).

The chain couples TRBV6-5 to TRBJ2-1; D uncertain. CDR3 length equals 15 residues. V lost 4 bases to trimming and J lost 0 bases, with 10 bases between them. CDR1 and CDR2 (germline): MNHEY, SVGAGI. The CDR3 sequence is CASSLDTSSYNEQFF. The CDR3 DNA sequence: TGTGCCAGCAGTTTAGACACCAGCTCCTACAATGAGCAGTTCTTC.

The gene calls are TRBV10-2 and TRBJ1-2, with D possibly matching TRBD1 (5 bases). The CDR3 sequence is 14 residues long. V shed 2 bases and J shed 4 bases, with 11 bases lying between them. CDR1 WSHSY and CDR2 SAAADI come from the germline V gene. The CDR3 loop reads CASSEGADFYGYTF. The DNA of the CDR3 is TGCGCCAGCAGTGAGGGGGCAGACTTCTATGGCTACACCTTC.

The chain has TRBV11-2 and TRBJ2-1, with TRBD2 identical over 11 bases. CDR3 length equals 16 residues. The ends lost 5 bases at V and 4 bases at J; junction bases unmatched: 7. CDR1 is SGHAT and CDR2 is FQNNGV in the germline V gene. CDR3 nucleotide sequence: TGTGCCAGCAGCCGGGAGCTAGCGGGGGGTTACAATGAGCAGTTCTTC. Its protein is CASSRELAGGYNEQFF.

This sequence joins TRBV7-8 and TRBJ2-1, with a tentative D call TRBD2 (5 bases). This CDR3 region has 12 residues. The V gene lost 5 bases and the J gene lost 7 bases, with 9 bases spanning the gap. CDR1 is SGHVS, CDR2 FQNEAQ, per germline. The CDR3 reads CASSPTGNEQFF. CDR3 sequence (DNA): TGTGCCAGCAGCCCGACGGGGAATGAGCAGTTCTTC.

This chain links TRBV5-1 with TRBJ2-3; 12 bases map to TRBD2. Unmatched junction bases numbered 15, after V lost 4 bases and J lost 9 bases. Germline V gene sequence: CDR1 SGHRS, CDR2 YFSETQ. The CDR3 is 17 amino acids. CDR3 sequence reads: CASSPRTSGVLDPTQYF. In DNA form, the CDR3 reads TGCGCCAGCAGCCCCCGGACTAGCGGGGTCCTAGATCCCACGCAGTATTTT.

This chain uses TRBV6-5 with TRBJ1-1; possible D gene TRBD1, 5 bases. Germline values: CDR1 MNHEY, CDR2 SVGAGI. The CDR3 runs to 15 residues. The V and J ends lost 5 bases and 0 bases respectively, with 13 bases between them. CDR3 amino acids: CASSRRQTMNTEAFF. CDR3 nucleotide sequence: TGTGCCAGCAGTCGAAGACAGACCATGAACACTGAAGCTTTCTTT.

Only a few counts were recorded for this clone. The chain is built from TRBV27 and TRBJ2-7; a weak D match, TRBD1 (6 bases). The CDR3 loop spans 15 amino acids. Trimming cost V 0 bases and J 4 bases, with 13 bases left between them. Per the germline V gene, CDR1 is MNHEY and CDR2 is SMNVEV (reference sequence). The CDR3 reads CASSLSPGAGYEQYF. CDR3 nucleotide sequence: TGTGCCAGCAGTTTATCCCCAGGGGCCGGGTACGAGCAGTACTTC.

This clone has a single count. The junction departs from germline at one end; a sequencing error may be responsible. The rearrangement joins TRBV6-5 to TRBJ1-1; possible D gene TRBD1, 5 bases. Germline CDR1 reads MNHEY; CDR2 reads SVGAGI. This CDR3 comprises 14 residues. CDR3 DNA: TGTGCCAGCTGTTATGTGGGGCCTAACACTGAAGCTTTCTTT. Its translation is CASCYVGPNTEAFF.

This chain connects TRBV30 to TRBJ2-1, with D unresolved. V lost 3 bases to trimming and J lost 5 bases, with 20 bases between them. This CDR3 region has 16 residues. Germline-derived CDR1 and CDR2 are GTSNPN and SVGIG (reference sequence). The CDR3 DNA sequence: TGTGCCTGGAGCCGAGGCACCTCCCTCCCCGACAATGAGCAGTTCTTC. Amino acids: CAWSRGTSLPDNEQFF.

CDR3 sequence: CASSGQGSTGELFF. The CDR3, as DNA: TGTGCCAGTAGTGGACAGGGCAGTACCGGGGAGCTGTTTTTT. This chain uses TRBV19 with TRBJ2-2; the match to TRBD1 covers 8 bases. After removal of 5 bases from V and 5 bases from J, the junction contained 4 bases not matched to a gene. Germline V gene sequence: CDR1 LNHDA, CDR2 SQIVND (reference sequence). The length of the CDR3 is 14 residues.

The chain carries TRBV6-6 and TRBJ1-1; 7 bases match TRBD1. The CDR3 covers 16 residues. The germline gives CDR1 MNHNY, CDR2 SVGAGI (reference sequence). V shed 8 bases, J shed 1 base, and the junction held 13 bases outside the gene matches. The CDR3 bases are TGTGCCAGCTCCGGACAGGACACAGCAAGGAACACTGAAGCTTTCTTT. Translated, it gives CASSGQDTARNTEAFF.